What follows are 9 T cell receptor beta chains derived from one specimen sequenced in a study of blood T cell repertoires in COVID-19. Profiled with immunoSEQ multiplex PCR; TCRdb holds only in-frame clones, not every one. The profile shows some 130,000 clones, 86% of them singletons. Sequenced sample: peripheral blood. The receptors were sampled from a woman in her sixties or seventies with COVID-19, enrolled during active disease.

The chain recombines TRBV5-1 with TRBJ1-3; 10 bases are shared with TRBD1. Trimming cost V 3 bases and J 7 bases; bases outside gene matches: 13. The CDR3 runs to 17 residues. CDR1 is SGHRS, CDR2 YFSETQ, per germline. The CDR3 region is CASSYGAGTGEVNTIYF. CDR3 nucleotides: TGCGCCAGCAGCTACGGAGCCGGGACAGGGGAGGTTAACACCATATATTTT.

The chain uses TRBV5-1 and TRBJ2-3; 7 nucleotides agree with TRBD1. V lost 0 bases to trimming and J lost 5 bases; unmatched junction nucleotides: 3. This CDR3 has 14 amino acids. Germline-derived CDR1 and CDR2 are SGHRS and YFSETQ. The CDR3 is CASSLEGGKDTQYF. Here the CDR3 DNA reads TGCGCCAGCAGCTTGGAAGGGGGCAAAGATACGCAGTATTTT.

CDR3 sequence: CSVRTGSHEQYF. CDR3 coding DNA: TGCAGCGTCCGGACAGGTTCCCACGAGCAGTACTTC. This chain joins TRBV29-1 and TRBJ2-7; TRBD1 aligns across 7 bases. Germline trimming cut 6 bases from V and 5 bases from J; bases unmatched to any gene: 7. CDR1 is SQVTM, CDR2 ANQGSEA, per germline. This CDR3 comprises 12 residues.

This chain connects TRBV28 to TRBJ1-2, with D maybe TRBD1 (6 bases). The length of the CDR3 is 17 residues. Trimming took 1 base from V and 4 from J, leaving 19 bases between them. The germline V gene encodes CDR1 MDHEN and CDR2 SYDVKM. Here the CDR3 reads CASSLSRAEGQLYGYTF. For the CDR3, the DNA is TGTGCCAGCAGTTTATCCCGCGCAGAGGGACAACTCTATGGCTACACCTTC.

J is TRBJ1-1 and V is TRBV29-1; D ambiguous. The length of the CDR3 is 14 residues. V lost 6 bases, J lost 3 bases, and 17 bases lay in between. Germline V gene lookup returns CDR1 SQVTM and CDR2 ANQGSEA. CDR3 protein: CSVPREGRYTEAFF. The CDR3 coding sequence is TGCAGCGTCCCCCGAGAGGGCAGGTACACTGAAGCTTTCTTT.

The chain combines TRBV11-2 with TRBJ2-3; 7 positions agree with TRBD2. This CDR3 comprises 15 residues. Germline values: CDR1 SGHAT, CDR2 FQNNGV. With 1 base clipped from V and 2 bases from J, the junction kept 3 bases outside the gene matches. The CDR3 protein is CASSLVGGDTDTQYF. CDR3 nucleotide sequence: TGTGCCAGCAGCTTAGTGGGGGGGGACACAGATACGCAGTATTTT. The full variable domain, with the rest looked up from reference TRBV11-2 and TRBJ2-3, is EAGVAQSPRYKIIEKRQSVAFWCNPISGHATLYWYQQILGQGPKLLIQFQNNGVVDDSQLPKDRFSAERLKGVDSTLKIQPAKLEDSAVYLCASSLVGGDTDTQYFGPGTRLTVL.

Of note for this clone: A read error may produce the germline difference seen at one junction end. In nucleotides, the CDR3 is TGTGCCAGCAGTGAAGGAAGGCAGGTCCCCTACTTT. The encoded protein is CASSEGRQVPYF. The V and J genes are TRBV6-1 and TRBJ1-6; no clear D. Germline lookup yields CDR1 MNHNS and CDR2 SASEGT. The CDR3 totals 12 residues.

This clone was counted between two and nine times. The chain links TRBV3-1 (or the pseudogene TRBV3-2) to TRBJ2-4; possibly TRBD2 for D (6 bases). The CDR3 is 12 amino acids. V lost 7 bases to trimming and J lost 9 bases, with 13 bases between them. Germline V gene lookup returns CDR1 LGHDT and CDR2 YNNKEL (reference sequence). CDR3 DNA: TGTGCCAGCACCGGGAGTCTTGGCATTCAGTACTTC. Translation gives CASTGSLGIQYF.

The chain carries TRBV11-1 and TRBJ1-3; D may be TRBD1 (5 bases). Trimming pared 5 bases from V and 2 bases from J, leaving 13 bases between. The CDR3 runs to 15 residues. Germline V lookup: CDR1 SGHAT, CDR2 FQDESV (reference sequence). The CDR3 DNA sequence: TGTGCCAGCAGCCGACAGAGACCAACTGGAAACACCATATATTTT. Amino acid sequence: CASSRQRPTGNTIYF.